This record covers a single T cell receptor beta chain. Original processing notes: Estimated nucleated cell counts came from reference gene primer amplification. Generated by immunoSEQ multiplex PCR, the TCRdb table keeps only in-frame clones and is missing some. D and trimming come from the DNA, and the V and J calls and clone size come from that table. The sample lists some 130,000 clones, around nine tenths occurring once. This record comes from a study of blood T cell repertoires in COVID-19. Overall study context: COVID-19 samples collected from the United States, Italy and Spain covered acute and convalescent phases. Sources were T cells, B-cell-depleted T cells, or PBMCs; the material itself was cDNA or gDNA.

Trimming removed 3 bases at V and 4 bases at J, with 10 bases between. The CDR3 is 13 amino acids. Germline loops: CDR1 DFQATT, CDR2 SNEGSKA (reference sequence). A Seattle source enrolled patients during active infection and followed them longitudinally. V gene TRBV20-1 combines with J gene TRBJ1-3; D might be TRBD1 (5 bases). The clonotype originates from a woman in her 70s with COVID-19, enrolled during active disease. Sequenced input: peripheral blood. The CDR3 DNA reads TGCAGTGCTAGTTCGGGGGTCGGAAACACCATATATTTT. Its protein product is CSASSGVGNTIYF.